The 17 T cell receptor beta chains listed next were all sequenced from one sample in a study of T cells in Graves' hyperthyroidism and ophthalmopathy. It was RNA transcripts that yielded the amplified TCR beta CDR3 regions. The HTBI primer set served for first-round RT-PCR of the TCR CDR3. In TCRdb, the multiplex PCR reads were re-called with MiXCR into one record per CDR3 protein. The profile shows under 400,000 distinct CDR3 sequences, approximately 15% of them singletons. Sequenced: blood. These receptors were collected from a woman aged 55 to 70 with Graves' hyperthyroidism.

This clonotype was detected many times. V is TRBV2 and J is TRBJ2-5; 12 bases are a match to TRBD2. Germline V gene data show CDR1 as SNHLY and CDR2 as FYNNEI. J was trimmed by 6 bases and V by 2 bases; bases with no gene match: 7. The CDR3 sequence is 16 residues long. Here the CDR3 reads CASSERLAGGRQTQYF. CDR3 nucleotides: TGTGCCAGCAGTGAACGCCTAGCGGGAGGGAGGCAGACCCAGTACTTC.

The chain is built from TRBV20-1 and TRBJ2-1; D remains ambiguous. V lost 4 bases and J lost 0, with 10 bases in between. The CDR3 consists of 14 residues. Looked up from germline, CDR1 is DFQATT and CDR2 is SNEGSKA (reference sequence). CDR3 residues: CSAKDGSSYNEQFF. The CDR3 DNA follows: TGCAGTGCTAAGGACGGAAGCTCCTACAATGAGCAGTTCTTC.

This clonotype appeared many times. The CDR3 sequence: CASSLEVSTDTQYF. DNA for the CDR3: TGCGCCAGCAGCTTGGAAGTCAGTACAGATACGCAGTATTTT. The V gene is TRBV5-1, the J gene TRBJ2-3; D unresolved. Germline assignment: CDR1 SGHRS and CDR2 YFSETQ. The V and J ends lost 0 bases and 3 bases respectively, with 8 bases between them. This CDR3 region has 14 residues. The full variable domain, completed using reference TRBV5-1 and TRBJ2-3, is KAGVTQTPRYLIKTRGQQVTLSCSPISGHRSVSWYQQTPGQGLQFLFEYFSETQRNKGNFPGRFSGRQFSNSRSEMNVSTLELGDSALYLCASSLEVSTDTQYFGPGTRLTVL.

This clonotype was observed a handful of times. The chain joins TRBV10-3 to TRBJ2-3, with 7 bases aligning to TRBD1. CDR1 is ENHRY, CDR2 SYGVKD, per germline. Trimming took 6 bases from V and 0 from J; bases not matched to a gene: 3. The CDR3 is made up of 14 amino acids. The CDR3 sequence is CAIRLGQSTDTQYF. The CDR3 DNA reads TGTGCCATCAGATTGGGACAGAGCACAGATACGCAGTATTTT.

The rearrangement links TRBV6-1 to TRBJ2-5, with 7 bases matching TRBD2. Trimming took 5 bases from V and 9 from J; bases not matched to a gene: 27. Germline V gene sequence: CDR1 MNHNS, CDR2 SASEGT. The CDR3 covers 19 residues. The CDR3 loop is CASSRYLGGSPLGREAQYF. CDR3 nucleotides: TGTGCCAGCAGTCGCTACCTCGGGGGGAGCCCTCTCGGACGGGAGGCCCAGTACTTC.

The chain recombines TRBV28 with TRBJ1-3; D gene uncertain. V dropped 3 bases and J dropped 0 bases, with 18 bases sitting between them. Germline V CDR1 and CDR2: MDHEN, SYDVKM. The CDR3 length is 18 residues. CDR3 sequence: CASSFPPTSGISGNTIYF. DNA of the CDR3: TGTGCCAGCAGTTTCCCCCCCACCTCAGGCATCTCTGGAAACACCATATATTTT.

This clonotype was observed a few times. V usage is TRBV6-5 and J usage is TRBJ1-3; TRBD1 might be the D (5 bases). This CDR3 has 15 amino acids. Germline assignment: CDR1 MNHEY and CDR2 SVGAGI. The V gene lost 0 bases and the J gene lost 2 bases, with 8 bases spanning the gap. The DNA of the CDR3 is TGTGCCAGCAGTTACTCCGGGGGAGCTGGAAACACCATATATTTT. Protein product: CASSYSGGAGNTIYF.

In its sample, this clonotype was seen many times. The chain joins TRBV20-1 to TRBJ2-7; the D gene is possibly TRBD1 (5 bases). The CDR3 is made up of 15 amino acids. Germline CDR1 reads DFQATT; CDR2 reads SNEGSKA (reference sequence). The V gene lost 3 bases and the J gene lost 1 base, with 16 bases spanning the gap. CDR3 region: CSASGAVGSSYEQYF. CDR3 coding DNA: TGCAGTGCTAGTGGGGCCGTGGGCTCATCCTACGAGCAGTACTTC.

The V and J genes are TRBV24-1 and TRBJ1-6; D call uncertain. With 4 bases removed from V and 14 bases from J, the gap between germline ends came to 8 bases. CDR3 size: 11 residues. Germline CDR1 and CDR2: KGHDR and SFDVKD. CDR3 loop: CATSDGQTLHF. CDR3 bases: TGTGCCACCAGTGACGGCCAGACCCTCCACTTT.

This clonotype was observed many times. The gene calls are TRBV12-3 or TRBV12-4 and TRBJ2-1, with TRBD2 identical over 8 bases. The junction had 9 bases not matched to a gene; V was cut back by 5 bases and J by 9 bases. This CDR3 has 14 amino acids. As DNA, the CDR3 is TGTGCCAGCAGTCCCACTGCTAGCGGGTCTGAGCAGTTCTTC. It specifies CASSPTASGSEQFF.

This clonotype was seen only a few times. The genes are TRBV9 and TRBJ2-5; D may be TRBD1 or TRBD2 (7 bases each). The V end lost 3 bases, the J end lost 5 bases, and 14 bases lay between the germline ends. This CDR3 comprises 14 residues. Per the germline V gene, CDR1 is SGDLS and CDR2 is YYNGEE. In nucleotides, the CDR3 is TGTGCCAGCAGCGCCTCAGGGGGGGAGGAGACCCAGTACTTC. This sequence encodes CASSASGGEETQYF.

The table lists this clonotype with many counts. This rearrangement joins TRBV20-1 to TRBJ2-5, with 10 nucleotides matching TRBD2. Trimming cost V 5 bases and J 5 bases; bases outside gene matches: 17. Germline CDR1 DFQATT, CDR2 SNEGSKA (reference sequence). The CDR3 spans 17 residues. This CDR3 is CSALAGTSVLWGETQYF. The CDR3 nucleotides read TGCAGTGCTCTTGCCGGGACTAGCGTTTTGTGGGGGGAGACCCAGTACTTC.

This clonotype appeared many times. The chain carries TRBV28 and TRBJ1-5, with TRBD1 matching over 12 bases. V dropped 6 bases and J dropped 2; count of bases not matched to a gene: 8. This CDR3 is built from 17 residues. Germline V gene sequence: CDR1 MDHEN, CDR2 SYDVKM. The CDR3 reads CASRGTGGARGNQPQHF. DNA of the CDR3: TGTGCCAGCAGGGGGACAGGGGGCGCAAGGGGCAATCAGCCCCAGCATTTT.

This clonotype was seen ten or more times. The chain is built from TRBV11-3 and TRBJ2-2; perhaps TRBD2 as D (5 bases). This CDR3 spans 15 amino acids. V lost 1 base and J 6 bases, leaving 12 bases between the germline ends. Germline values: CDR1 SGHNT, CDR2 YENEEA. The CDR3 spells CASSLAGIGAGELFF. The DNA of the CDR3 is TGTGCCAGCAGCTTAGCGGGGATTGGAGCCGGGGAGCTGTTTTTT. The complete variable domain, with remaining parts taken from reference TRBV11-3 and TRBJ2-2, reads EAGVVQSPRYKIIEKKQPVAFWCNPISGHNTLYWYLQNLGQGPELLIRYENEEAVDDSQLPKDRFSAERLKGVDSTLKIQPAELGDSAVYLCASSLAGIGAGELFFGEGSRLTVL.

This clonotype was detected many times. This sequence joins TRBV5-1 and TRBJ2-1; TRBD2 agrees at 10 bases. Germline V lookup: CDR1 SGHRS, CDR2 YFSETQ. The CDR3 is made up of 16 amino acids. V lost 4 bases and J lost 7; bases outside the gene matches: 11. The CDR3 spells CASSGSSGSGGNEQFF. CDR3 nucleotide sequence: TGCGCCAGCAGCGGGTCTAGCGGGAGTGGAGGAAATGAGCAGTTCTTC.

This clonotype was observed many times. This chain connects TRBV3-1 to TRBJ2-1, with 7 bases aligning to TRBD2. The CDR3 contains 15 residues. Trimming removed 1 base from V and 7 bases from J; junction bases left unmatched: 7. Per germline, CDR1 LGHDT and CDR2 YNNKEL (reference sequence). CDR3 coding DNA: TGTGCCAGCAGCCAAGGGTGGGAGGGCCGGAATGAGCAGTTCTTC. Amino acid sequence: CASSQGWEGRNEQFF.

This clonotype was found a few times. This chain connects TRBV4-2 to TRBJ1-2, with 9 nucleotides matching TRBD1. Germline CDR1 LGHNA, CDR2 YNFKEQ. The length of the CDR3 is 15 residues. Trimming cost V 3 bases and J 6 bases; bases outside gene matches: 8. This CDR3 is CASSQGDRDEDGYTF. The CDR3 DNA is TGTGCCAGCAGCCAGGGGGACAGGGACGAGGATGGCTACACCTTC.